This T cell receptor beta chain was sequenced for a study of T cell repertoires in cytomegalovirus infection. Whole-study findings and limits: The ex vivo response showed dominance by HLA-C-restricted CMV-specific TCR beta clonotypes.

As regards this clonotype: Its specificity is not known.

Germline CDR1 and CDR2: SGHDN and FVKESK. The V gene end was trimmed by 3 bases and the J gene end by 3 bases; junction bases not matched to a gene: 6. The CDR3 is made up of 15 amino acids. TCRdb ran MiXCR on the reads and lists one entry per CDR3 protein. The top ten clones hold roughly half of a sample with 250,000 to 300,000 distinct CDR3 sequences, about a sixth of them seen once. Sequencing used CD8+ T cells from PBMCs. The TCR was taken from a human donor in good health (CMV status not recorded). Some clones in this sample may be carry-over from other donors' samples. V usage is TRBV14 and J usage is TRBJ2-7; 9 bases map to TRBD1. The CDR3 loop reads CASSHRTGVDYEQYF. The CDR3 DNA follows: TGTGCCAGCAGCCACCGGACAGGGGTAGACTACGAGCAGTACTTC.